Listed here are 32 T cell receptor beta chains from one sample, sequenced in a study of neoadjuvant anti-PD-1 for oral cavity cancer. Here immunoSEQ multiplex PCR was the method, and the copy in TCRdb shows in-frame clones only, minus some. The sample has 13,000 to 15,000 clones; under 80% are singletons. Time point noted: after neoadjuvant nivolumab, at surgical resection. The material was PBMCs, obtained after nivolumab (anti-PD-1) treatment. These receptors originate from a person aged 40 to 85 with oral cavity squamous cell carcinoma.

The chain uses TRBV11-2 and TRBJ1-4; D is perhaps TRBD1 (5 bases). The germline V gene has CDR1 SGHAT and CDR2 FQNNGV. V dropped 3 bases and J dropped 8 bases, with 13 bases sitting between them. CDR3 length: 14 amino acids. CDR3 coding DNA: TGTGCCAGCAGCTTGGGCGCAGGGCCGGAAAAACTGTTTTTT. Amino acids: CASSLGAGPEKLFF.

The CDR3 bases are TGTGCCAGCAGCTTAGGTGCGGGACAGCCCGTTAAAGAGACCCAGTACTTC. Amino acid sequence: CASSLGAGQPVKETQYF. The chain employs TRBV7-3 and TRBJ2-5, with a tentative D call TRBD1 (7 bases). The CDR3 is made up of 17 amino acids. The V end was cut by 2 bases, the J end by 3 bases, with 19 bases between. The germline V gene has CDR1 SGHTA and CDR2 FQGTGA.

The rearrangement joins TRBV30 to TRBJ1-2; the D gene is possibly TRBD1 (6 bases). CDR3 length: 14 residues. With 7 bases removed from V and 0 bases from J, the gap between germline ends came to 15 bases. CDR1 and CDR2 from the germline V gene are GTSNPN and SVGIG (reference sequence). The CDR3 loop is CASSTGRANYGYTF. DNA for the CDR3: TGTGCCTCTTCGACAGGCCGAGCTAACTATGGCTACACCTTC.

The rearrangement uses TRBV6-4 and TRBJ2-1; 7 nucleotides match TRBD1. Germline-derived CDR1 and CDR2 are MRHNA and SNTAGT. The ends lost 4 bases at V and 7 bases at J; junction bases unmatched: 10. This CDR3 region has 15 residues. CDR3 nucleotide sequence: TGTGCCAGCAGTGGGGACAGTACTTCCAGTAATGAGCAGTTCTTC. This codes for CASSGDSTSSNEQFF.

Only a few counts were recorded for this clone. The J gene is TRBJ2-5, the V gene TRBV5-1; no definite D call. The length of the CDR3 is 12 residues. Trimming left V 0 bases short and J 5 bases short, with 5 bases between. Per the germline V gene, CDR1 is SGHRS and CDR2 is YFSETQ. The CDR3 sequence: CASSLVGETQYF. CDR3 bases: TGCGCCAGCAGCTTGGTGGGGGAGACCCAGTACTTC.

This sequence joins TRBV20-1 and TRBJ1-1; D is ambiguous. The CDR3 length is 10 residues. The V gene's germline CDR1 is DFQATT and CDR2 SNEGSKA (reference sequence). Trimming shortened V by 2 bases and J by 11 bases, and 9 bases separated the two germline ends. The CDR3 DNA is TGCAGTGCTAGAAGCAGAGAGGCTTTCTTT. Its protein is CSARSREAFF.

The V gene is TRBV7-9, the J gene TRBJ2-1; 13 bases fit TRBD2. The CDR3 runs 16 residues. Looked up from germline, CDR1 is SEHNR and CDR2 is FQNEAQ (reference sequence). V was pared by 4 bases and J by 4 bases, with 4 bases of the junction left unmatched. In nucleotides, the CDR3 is TGTGCCAGCAGCTCCACTAGCGGGAGGGAATACAATGAGCAGTTCTTC. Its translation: CASSSTSGREYNEQFF.

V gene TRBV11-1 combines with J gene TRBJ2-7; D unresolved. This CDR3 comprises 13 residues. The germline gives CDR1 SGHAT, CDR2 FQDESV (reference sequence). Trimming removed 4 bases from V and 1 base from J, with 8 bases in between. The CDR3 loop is CASSSPISYEQYF. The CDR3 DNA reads TGTGCCAGCAGCTCACCTATATCCTACGAGCAGTACTTC.

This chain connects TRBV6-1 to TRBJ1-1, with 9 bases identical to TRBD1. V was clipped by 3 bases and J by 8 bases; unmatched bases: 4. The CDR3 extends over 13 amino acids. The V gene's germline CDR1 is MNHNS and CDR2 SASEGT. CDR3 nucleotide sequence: TGTGCCAGCAGTGAGTTGGGGACAGGGGAAGCTTTCTTT. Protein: CASSELGTGEAFF.

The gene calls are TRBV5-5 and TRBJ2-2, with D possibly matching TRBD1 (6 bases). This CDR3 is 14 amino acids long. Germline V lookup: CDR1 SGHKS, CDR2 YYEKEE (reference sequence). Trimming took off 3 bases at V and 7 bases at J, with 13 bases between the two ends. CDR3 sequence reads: CASSSGTRVGELFF. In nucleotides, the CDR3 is TGTGCCAGCAGCTCCGGGACAAGGGTCGGGGAGCTGTTTTTT. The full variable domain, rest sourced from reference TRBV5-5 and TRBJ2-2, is DAGVTQSPTHLIKTRGQQVTLRCSPISGHKSVSWYQQVLGQGPQFIFQYYEKEERGRGNFPDRFSARQFPNYSSELNVNALLLGDSALYLCASSSGTRVGELFFGEGSRLTVL.

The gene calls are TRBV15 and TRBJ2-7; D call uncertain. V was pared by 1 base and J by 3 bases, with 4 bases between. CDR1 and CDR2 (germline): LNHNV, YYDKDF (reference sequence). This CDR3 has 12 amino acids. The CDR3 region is CATSRANYEQYF. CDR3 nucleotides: TGTGCCACCAGCAGAGCCAACTACGAGCAGTACTTC.

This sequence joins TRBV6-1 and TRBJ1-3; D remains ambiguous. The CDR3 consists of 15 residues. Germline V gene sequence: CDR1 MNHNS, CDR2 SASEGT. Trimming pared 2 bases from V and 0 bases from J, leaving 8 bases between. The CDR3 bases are TGTGCCAGCAGTGAAAAATTTATCTCTGGAAACACCATATATTTT. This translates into CASSEKFISGNTIYF.

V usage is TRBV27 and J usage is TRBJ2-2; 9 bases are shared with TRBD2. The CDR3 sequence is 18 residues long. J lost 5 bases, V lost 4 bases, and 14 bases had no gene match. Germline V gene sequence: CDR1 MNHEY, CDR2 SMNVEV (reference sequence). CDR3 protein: CASSWFPPGLARTGELFF. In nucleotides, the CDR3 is TGTGCCAGCAGTTGGTTTCCGCCGGGACTAGCAAGAACCGGGGAGCTGTTTTTT.

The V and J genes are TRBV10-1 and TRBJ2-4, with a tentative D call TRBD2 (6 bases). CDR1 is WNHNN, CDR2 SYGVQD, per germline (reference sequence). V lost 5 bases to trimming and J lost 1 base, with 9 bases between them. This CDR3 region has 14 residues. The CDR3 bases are TGCGCCAGCAGTTATAGCGGTGCCAAAAACATTCAGTACTTC. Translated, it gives CASSYSGAKNIQYF.

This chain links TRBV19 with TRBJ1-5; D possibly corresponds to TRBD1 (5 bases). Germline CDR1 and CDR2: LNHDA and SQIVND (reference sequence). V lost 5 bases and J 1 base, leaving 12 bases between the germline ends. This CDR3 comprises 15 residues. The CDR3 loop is CASSPGGGSNQPQHF. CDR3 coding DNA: TGTGCCAGTAGTCCCGGGGGGGGAAGCAATCAGCCCCAGCATTTT.

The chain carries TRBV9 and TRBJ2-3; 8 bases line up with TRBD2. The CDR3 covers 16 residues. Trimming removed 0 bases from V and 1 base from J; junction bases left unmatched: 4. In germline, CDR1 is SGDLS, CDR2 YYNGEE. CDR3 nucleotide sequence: TGTGCCAGCAGCGTAGGATTGACTAGCGGCACAGATACGCAGTATTTT. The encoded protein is CASSVGLTSGTDTQYF. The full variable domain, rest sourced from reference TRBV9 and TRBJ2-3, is DSGVTQTPKHLITATGQRVTLRCSPRSGDLSVYWYQQSLDQGLQFLIQYYNGEERAKGNILERFSAQQFPDLHSELNLSSLELGDSALYFCASSVGLTSGTDTQYFGPGTRLTVL.

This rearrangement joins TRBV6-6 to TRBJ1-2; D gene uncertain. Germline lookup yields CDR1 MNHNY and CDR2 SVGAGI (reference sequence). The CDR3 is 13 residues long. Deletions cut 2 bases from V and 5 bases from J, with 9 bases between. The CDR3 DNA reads TGTGCCAGCAGTTACCTCTTGGTTTATGGCTACACCTTC. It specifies CASSYLLVYGYTF.

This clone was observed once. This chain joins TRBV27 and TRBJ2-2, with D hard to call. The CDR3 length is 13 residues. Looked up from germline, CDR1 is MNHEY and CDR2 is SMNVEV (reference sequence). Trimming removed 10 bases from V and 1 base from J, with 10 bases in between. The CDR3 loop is CATASRNTGELFF. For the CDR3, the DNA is TGTGCCACCGCATCAAGGAACACCGGGGAGCTGTTTTTT.

The CDR3 loop is CASSYSESSYEQYF. In nucleotides, the CDR3 is TGTGCCAGCAGTTACTCGGAGTCCTCCTACGAGCAGTACTTC. This chain connects TRBV6-5 to TRBJ2-7, with unresolved D. The CDR3 spans 14 residues. V lost 0 bases and J lost 0, with 6 bases in between. In germline, CDR1 is MNHEY, CDR2 SVGAGI.

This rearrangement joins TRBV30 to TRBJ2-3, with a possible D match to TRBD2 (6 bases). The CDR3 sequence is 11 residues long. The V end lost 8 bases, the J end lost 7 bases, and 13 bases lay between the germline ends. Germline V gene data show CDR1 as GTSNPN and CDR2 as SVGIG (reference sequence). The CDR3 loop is CARLEGNTQYF. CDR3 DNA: TGTGCCCGTTTGGAGGGAAATACGCAGTATTTT.

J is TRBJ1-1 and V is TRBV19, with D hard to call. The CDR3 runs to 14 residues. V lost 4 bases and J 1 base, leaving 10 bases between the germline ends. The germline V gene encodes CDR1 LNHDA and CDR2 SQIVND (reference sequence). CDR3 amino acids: CASSTPPRNTEAFF. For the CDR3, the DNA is TGTGCCAGTAGTACCCCCCCCAGGAACACTGAAGCTTTCTTT.

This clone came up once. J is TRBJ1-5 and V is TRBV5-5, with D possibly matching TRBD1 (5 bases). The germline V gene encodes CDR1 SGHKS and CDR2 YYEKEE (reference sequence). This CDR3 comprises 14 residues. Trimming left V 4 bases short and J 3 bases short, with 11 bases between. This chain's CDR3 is CASSGTPANQPQHF. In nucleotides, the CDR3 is TGTGCCAGCAGCGGGACCCCGGCCAATCAGCCCCAGCATTTT.

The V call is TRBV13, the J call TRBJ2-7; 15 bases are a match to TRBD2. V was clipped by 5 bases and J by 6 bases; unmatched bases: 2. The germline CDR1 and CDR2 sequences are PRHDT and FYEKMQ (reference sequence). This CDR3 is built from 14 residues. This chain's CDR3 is CASSTGLAGGEQYF. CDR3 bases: TGTGCCAGCAGCACGGGACTAGCGGGAGGCGAGCAGTACTTC.

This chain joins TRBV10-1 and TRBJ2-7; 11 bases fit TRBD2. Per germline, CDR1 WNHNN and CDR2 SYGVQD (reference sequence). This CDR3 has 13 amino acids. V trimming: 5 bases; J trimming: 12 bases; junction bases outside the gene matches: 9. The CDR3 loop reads CASSQELAGVRYF. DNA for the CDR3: TGCGCCAGCAGTCAAGAACTAGCGGGAGTACGGTACTTC.

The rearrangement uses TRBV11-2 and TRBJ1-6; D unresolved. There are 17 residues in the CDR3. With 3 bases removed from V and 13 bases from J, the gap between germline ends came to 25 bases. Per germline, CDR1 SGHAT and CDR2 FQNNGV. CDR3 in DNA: TGTGCCAGCAGCTTCGGGCTCCTGTCGGGCGGGAACTGGCCCCTCCACTTT. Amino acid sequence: CASSFGLLSGGNWPLHF.

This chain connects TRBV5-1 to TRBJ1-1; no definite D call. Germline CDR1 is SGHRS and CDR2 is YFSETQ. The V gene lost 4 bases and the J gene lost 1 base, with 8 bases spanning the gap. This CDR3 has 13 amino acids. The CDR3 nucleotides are TGCGCCAGCAGCGCCAATAGGAACACTGAAGCTTTCTTT. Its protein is CASSANRNTEAFF. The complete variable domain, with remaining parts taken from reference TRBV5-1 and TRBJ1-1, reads KAGVTQTPRYLIKTRGQQVTLSCSPISGHRSVSWYQQTPGQGLQFLFEYFSETQRNKGNFPGRFSGRQFSNSRSEMNVSTLELGDSALYLCASSANRNTEAFFGQGTRLTVV.

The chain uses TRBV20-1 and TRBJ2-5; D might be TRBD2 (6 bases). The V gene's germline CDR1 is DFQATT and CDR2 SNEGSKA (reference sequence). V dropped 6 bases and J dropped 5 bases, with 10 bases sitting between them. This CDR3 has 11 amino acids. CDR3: CSAPRGETQYF. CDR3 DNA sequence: TGCAGTGCACCTCGGGGGGAGACCCAGTACTTC.

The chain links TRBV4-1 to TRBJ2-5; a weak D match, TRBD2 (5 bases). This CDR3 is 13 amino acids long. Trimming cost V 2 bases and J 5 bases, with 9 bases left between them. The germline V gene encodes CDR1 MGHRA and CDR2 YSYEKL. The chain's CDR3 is CASSQTRGETQYF. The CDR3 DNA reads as TGCGCCAGCAGCCAAACGCGCGGGGAGACCCAGTACTTC.

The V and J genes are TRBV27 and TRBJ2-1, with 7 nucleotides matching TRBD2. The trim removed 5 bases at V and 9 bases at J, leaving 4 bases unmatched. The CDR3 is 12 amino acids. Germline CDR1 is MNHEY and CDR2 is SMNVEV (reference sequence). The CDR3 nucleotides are TGTGCCAGCAGTCCGACTAGCTTTGAGCAGTTCTTC. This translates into CASSPTSFEQFF.

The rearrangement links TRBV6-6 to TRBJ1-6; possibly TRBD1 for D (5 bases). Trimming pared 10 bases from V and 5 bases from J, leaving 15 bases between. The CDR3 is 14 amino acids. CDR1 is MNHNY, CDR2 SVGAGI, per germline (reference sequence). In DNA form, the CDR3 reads TGTGCCACCTATTTCAGAGGGGATAATTCACCCCTCCACTTT. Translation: CATYFRGDNSPLHF.

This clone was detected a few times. For the CDR3, the DNA is TGTGCCACCAGCAACGGTGCGGGACAGGGGGCTATCAATGAGCAGTTCTTC. Translation: CATSNGAGQGAINEQFF. V gene TRBV15 combines with J gene TRBJ2-1, with TRBD1 matching 12 bases. The CDR3 spans 17 residues. Per the germline V gene, CDR1 is LNHNV and CDR2 is YYDKDF (reference sequence). J lost 6 bases, V lost 4 bases, and 10 bases had no gene match.

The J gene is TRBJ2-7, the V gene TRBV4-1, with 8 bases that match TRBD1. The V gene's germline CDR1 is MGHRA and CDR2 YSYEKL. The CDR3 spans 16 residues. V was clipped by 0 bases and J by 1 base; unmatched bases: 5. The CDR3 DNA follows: TGCGCCAGCAGCCAAGATGGGACAGGACCTTCCTACGAGCAGTACTTC. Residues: CASSQDGTGPSYEQYF.